The 27 T cell receptor beta chains presented below share a single source sample, sequenced in a study of blood T cells in healthy people across ages. Using a J-beta primer mix together with a sample-barcoded 5' primer, a second PCR was run for roughly 6 to 12 cycles. TCRdb called the 5' RACE reads again in MiXCR, with one record for every CDR3 protein. The sample lists approximately 490,000 distinct CDR3 sequences, 24% seen once, with just over 8.5% in the top ten. The same specimen was also included in a second study, on T cells of mothers and their children.

Material for sequencing was blood. The source of these receptors is a boy between 10 and 17 years old in good health.

This clonotype has a handful of counts. The V gene is TRBV5-1, the J gene TRBJ2-7; possibly TRBD1 or TRBD2 for D (5 bases each). V shed 4 bases and J shed 3 bases, with 14 bases lying between them. This CDR3 is 14 amino acids long. The germline gives CDR1 SGHRS, CDR2 YFSETQ. The CDR3 is CASSLGWGSYEQYF. The CDR3 nucleotides read TGCGCCAGCAGCCTTGGTTGGGGGAGCTACGAGCAGTACTTC.

V usage is TRBV7-2 and J usage is TRBJ1-1, with unresolved D. Trimming removed 5 bases from V and 7 bases from J, with 14 bases in between. The length of the CDR3 is 13 residues. CDR1 and CDR2 (germline): SGHTA, FQGNSA. CDR3 sequence (DNA): TGTGCCAGCAGCCCCCAAGGCGGCCGTGAAGCTTTCTTT. Its translation is CASSPQGGREAFF.

In this sample, this clonotype turned up a few times. The V call is TRBV18, the J call TRBJ1-3; the D gene is possibly TRBD1 (6 bases). Germline assignment: CDR1 KGHSH and CDR2 LQKENI. The CDR3 is made up of 13 amino acids. The germline V and J ends were trimmed by 8 bases and 0 bases, with 8 bases remaining between them. CDR3 DNA: TGTGCCAGCCAGGACAGCTCTGGAAACACCATATATTTT. Its translation: CASQDSSGNTIYF.

This clonotype was seen only once. The junction departs from germline at one end; a sequencing error may be responsible. The rearrangement joins TRBV7-8 to TRBJ2-3; D gene unclear. The V gene's germline CDR1 is SGHVS and CDR2 FQNEAQ. This CDR3 has 12 residues. Here the CDR3 DNA reads TGTGCCAGCACCGGTCGTACAGATACGCGGTATTTT. Its protein product is CASTGRTDTRYF.

This rearrangement joins TRBV4-1 to TRBJ1-4; D may be TRBD1 (5 bases). Per germline, CDR1 MGHRA and CDR2 YSYEKL. CDR3 size: 16 residues. V lost 0 bases to trimming and J lost 8 bases, with 16 bases between them. This chain's CDR3 is CASSQEGARAGEKLFF. CDR3 coding DNA: TGCGCCAGCAGCCAAGAAGGGGCTCGGGCTGGAGAAAAACTGTTTTTT.

This clonotype has a count of ten or more. The chain is built from TRBV12-3 or TRBV12-4 and TRBJ1-2, with D possibly being TRBD1 (6 bases). The V gene lost 10 bases and the J gene lost 6 bases, with 12 bases spanning the gap. The CDR3 is made up of 11 amino acids. Here the CDR3 reads CATRTGHGYTF. The CDR3 bases are TGTGCCACGCGAACAGGGCATGGCTACACCTTC.

This clonotype was seen only once. The genes are TRBV6-5 and TRBJ1-6, with 9 bases identical to TRBD1. CDR3 length equals 16 residues. The V gene's germline CDR1 is MNHEY and CDR2 SVGAGI. The V gene end was trimmed by 6 bases and the J gene end by 9 bases; junction bases not matched to a gene: 12. Written as DNA, the CDR3 is TGTGCCAGCAGCTTACGGATACAGGGGGCGCGTTCACCCCTCCACTTT. The encoded protein is CASSLRIQGARSPLHF.

This chain joins TRBV4-2 and TRBJ1-4; TRBD1 might be the D (6 bases). The V end was cut by 1 base, the J end by 2 bases, with 20 bases between. The CDR3 totals 19 residues. Germline V lookup: CDR1 LGHNA, CDR2 YNFKEQ. DNA for the CDR3: TGTGCCAGCAGCCAAGTGTGGGGCGACAGGAGGACGACTAATGAAAAACTGTTTTTT. Amino acids: CASSQVWGDRRTTNEKLFF.

This rearrangement joins TRBV5-1 to TRBJ2-3; 7 nucleotides agree with TRBD1. The V segment lost 6 bases and the J segment 4 bases; nucleotides outside the gene matches: 11. Germline CDR1 SGHRS, CDR2 YFSETQ. This CDR3 contains 15 residues. In DNA, the CDR3 is TGCGCCAGCACGCCAATGACTGGACAGGCAGATACGCAGTATTTT. Its protein is CASTPMTGQADTQYF.

The rearrangement links TRBV18 to TRBJ2-5, with D tentatively TRBD1 (5 bases). CDR1 KGHSH and CDR2 LQKENI come from the germline V gene. This CDR3 is 15 amino acids long. V was trimmed by 3 bases and J by 4 bases, leaving 15 bases between them. The CDR3 nucleotides read TGTGCCAGCTCACCGCCCAATGGGGCGGCAGAGACCCAGTACTTC. Protein sequence: CASSPPNGAAETQYF.

This clonotype was seen a few times. The chain joins TRBV9 to TRBJ2-5, with TRBD1 identical over 7 bases. The CDR3 runs 15 residues. J gave up 2 bases and V 4 bases, and 8 bases lay outside the gene matches. Germline V gene data show CDR1 as SGDLS and CDR2 as YYNGEE. Here the CDR3 DNA reads TGTGCCAGCAGCCCTAGGACAGGAGTACAAGAGACCCAGTACTTC. Amino acids: CASSPRTGVQETQYF.

The genes are TRBV7-2 and TRBJ1-6; D not certain. In germline, CDR1 is SGHTA, CDR2 FQGNSA. Trimming cost V 9 bases and J 4 bases, with 10 bases left between them. The CDR3 runs 13 residues. Written as DNA, the CDR3 is TGTGCCAGTCGGACGGATTATAATTCACCCCTCCACTTT. Protein: CASRTDYNSPLHF.

This clonotype was seen only a few times. The chain carries TRBV19 and TRBJ2-3; 8 positions match TRBD2. V gave up 3 bases and J gave up 2 bases; unmatched junction bases: 4. Germline V gene data show CDR1 as LNHDA and CDR2 as SQIVND (reference sequence). The CDR3 is 15 residues long. The CDR3 DNA sequence: TGTGCCAGTAGTATCGGACTAGCAGTCACAGATACGCAGTATTTT. Its translation: CASSIGLAVTDTQYF. Full variable domain (rest looked up from reference TRBV19 and TRBJ2-3): DGGITQSPKYLFRKEGQNVTLSCEQNLNHDAMYWYRQDPGQGLRLIYYSQIVNDFQKGDIAEGYSVSREKKESFPLTVTSAQKNPTAFYLCASSIGLAVTDTQYFGPGTRLTVL.

This clonotype was counted a few times. The chain links TRBV20-1 to TRBJ2-1, with TRBD2 identical over 12 bases. Germline trimming cut 1 base from V and 0 bases from J; bases unmatched to any gene: 10. The V gene's germline CDR1 is DFQATT and CDR2 SNEGSKA (reference sequence). The CDR3 contains 19 residues. DNA of the CDR3: TGCAGTGCTAGAGGCCTTGGAGGACTAGCGGGGAGCTCCTACAATGAGCAGTTCTTC. Encoded protein: CSARGLGGLAGSSYNEQFF.

V is TRBV27 and J is TRBJ2-3; weak D call: TRBD2 (5 bases). The CDR3 totals 15 residues. Per the germline V gene, CDR1 is MNHEY and CDR2 is SMNVEV (reference sequence). V was clipped by 6 bases and J by 6 bases, with 19 bases between them. Here the CDR3 reads CASSQLRPSGDTQYF. The CDR3 DNA sequence: TGTGCCAGCAGCCAGCTCCGCCCGTCGGGGGATACGCAGTATTTT.

In the case of this clonotype: A read error may explain this, as a much larger clone is one base away. CDR3 coding DNA: TGCGCCAGCAGCCTTGACTTTTCCTACAATGAGCAGTTCTTC. It encodes CASSLDFSYNEQFF. The chain is built from TRBV5-1 and TRBJ2-1; D is undetermined. Trimming pared 4 bases from V and 1 base from J, leaving 9 bases between. Germline V gene lookup returns CDR1 SGHRS and CDR2 YFSETQ. There are 14 residues in the CDR3.

This clonotype has a handful of counts. The chain links TRBV4-3 to TRBJ2-5; TRBD1 matches 8 bases. The J call may not be correct, given that the DNA end is closer to TRBJ2-7. The CDR3 is 16 residues long. Germline V CDR1 and CDR2: LGHNA, YSLEER. The CDR3 DNA is TGCGCCAGCAGCCAAAACGACAGGGGAGGCTCCTACGAGCAGTACTTC. Translation: CASSQNDRGGSYEQYF.

This clonotype was observed a few times. The V gene is TRBV19, the J gene TRBJ2-5; D possibly corresponds to TRBD1 (6 bases). V gave up 5 bases and J gave up 4 bases, with 11 bases separating them. CDR1 and CDR2 from the germline V gene are LNHDA and SQIVND (reference sequence). The CDR3 is 13 amino acids. CDR3 region: CASSPGQTETQYF. For the CDR3, the DNA is TGTGCCAGTAGTCCCGGACAGACAGAGACCCAGTACTTC.

This clonotype was counted a few times. This chain uses TRBV7-2 with TRBJ2-1, with TRBD2 identical over 14 bases. The assigned J gene may be wrong: the sequence end matches TRBJ2-4 better. The CDR3 contains 15 residues. CDR1 SGHTA and CDR2 FQGNSA come from the germline V gene. The CDR3 sequence is CASSLEGTSGGPQYF. For the CDR3, the DNA is TGTGCCAGCAGCTTAGAGGGGACTAGCGGGGGCCCTCAGTACTTC.

This chain uses TRBV11-1 with TRBJ2-3; D gene unclear. The CDR3 consists of 13 residues. The V end was cut by 0 bases, the J end by 6 bases, with 7 bases between. CDR1 and CDR2 from the germline V gene are SGHAT and FQDESV (reference sequence). The CDR3 loop is CASSLAGLDTQYF. CDR3 nucleotides: TGTGCCAGCAGCTTAGCCGGGCTGGATACGCAGTATTTT.

This clonotype occurred a few times. This rearrangement joins TRBV7-3 to TRBJ1-6, with D unresolved. The CDR3 sequence is 13 residues long. The V gene lost 2 bases and the J gene lost 10 bases, with 9 bases spanning the gap. Germline V CDR1 and CDR2: SGHTA, FQGTGA. The CDR3 DNA follows: TGTGCCAGCAGCTTAGGGATCGGGTCACCCCTCCACTTT. Translated: CASSLGIGSPLHF.

The table lists this clonotype with a few counts. V usage is TRBV6-6 and J usage is TRBJ1-1; D may be TRBD1 (6 bases). Germline loops: CDR1 MNHNY, CDR2 SVGAGI (reference sequence). CDR3 length: 16 amino acids. Between the trimmed V and J ends, which lost 8 bases and 3 bases, there was a span of 22 bases. CDR3 sequence: CASHQNPLAGDTEAFF. CDR3 DNA sequence: TGTGCCAGCCATCAAAATCCCCTGGCAGGGGACACTGAAGCTTTCTTT.

The CDR3 loop reads CASGLAESTDTQYF. As DNA, the CDR3 is TGTGCCAGCGGACTAGCGGAAAGCACAGATACGCAGTATTTT. This chain uses TRBV6-2 or TRBV6-3 with TRBJ2-3, with 10 positions matching TRBD2. The V gene's germline CDR1 is MNHEY and CDR2 SVGEGT. V lost 8 bases to trimming and J lost 0 bases; unmatched junction nucleotides: 2. The CDR3 has 14 residues.

The rearrangement links TRBV5-1 to TRBJ1-4; D is unclear. Trimming shortened V by 3 bases and J by 0 bases, and 3 bases separated the two germline ends. CDR1 is SGHRS and CDR2 is YFSETQ in the germline V gene. This CDR3 contains 13 residues. The CDR3 reads CASSSPTNEKLFF. In DNA, the CDR3 is TGCGCCAGCAGCTCCCCAACTAATGAAAAACTGTTTTTT.

The CDR3 here is CAWSGSQGRWDEKLFF. CDR3 nucleotide sequence: TGTGCCTGGAGCGGCTCGCAGGGCAGATGGGATGAAAAACTGTTTTTT. The rearrangement uses TRBV30 and TRBJ1-4, with a tentative D call TRBD1 (5 bases). CDR3 length equals 16 residues. Trimming removed 3 bases from V and 6 bases from J, with 20 bases in between. CDR1 is GTSNPN and CDR2 is SVGIG in the germline V gene (reference sequence). Using reference TRBV30 and TRBJ1-4 for the parts outside the CDR3, the full variable domain is SQTIHQWPATLVQPVGSPLSLECTVEGTSNPNLYWYRQAAGRGLQLLFYSVGIGQISSEVPQNLSASRPQDRQFILSSKKLLLSDSGFYLCAWSGSQGRWDEKLFFGSGTQLSVL.

There are a few counts of this clonotype. The chain carries TRBV4-1 and TRBJ1-2; D is possibly TRBD1 (6 bases). The V end lost 1 base, the J end lost 3 bases, and 9 bases lay between the germline ends. Germline V gene sequence: CDR1 MGHRA, CDR2 YSYEKL. The length of the CDR3 is 14 residues. CDR3 sequence (DNA): TGCGCCAGCAGCCAAGCGTCAGGGGACTATGGCTACACCTTC. It translates to CASSQASGDYGYTF.

J is TRBJ2-7 and V is TRBV11-2, with a weak D call TRBD1 (5 bases). The V end was cut by 0 bases, the J end by 0 bases, with 9 bases between. The germline V gene encodes CDR1 SGHAT and CDR2 FQNNGV. This CDR3 spans 15 amino acids. CDR3 sequence (DNA): TGTGCCAGCAGCTTAGATCGCAGGGTCTCCTACGAGCAGTACTTC. This codes for CASSLDRRVSYEQYF.